This T cell receptor (beta chain) originates from a study of blood T cell repertoires in COVID-19 (dated by TCRdb to about 2020). Background on the whole study: Collaborator samples came from the United States, Italy and Spain and covered acute and convalescent phases of COVID-19. The prospective study material was composed of cDNA or gDNA derived from T cells, B-cell-depleted T cells, or PBMCs. Deeply sampled blood TCRbeta repertoires from subjects exposed to, actively infected with, or recovered from COVID-19 were included in the dataset. The repertoires were made available in a free public database intended to serve as a resource for research on the immune response to SARS-CoV-2. The samples were drawn from the first 160 participants of the ongoing ImmuneRACE study and from over a thousand subjects provided by 6 global collaborators. The sample metadata nearly always contained a de-identified subject ID, COVID-19 status, age in years and sex. Where HLA class I and class II types were available, the types were taken from metadata supplied by the sample provider, not from assay-based typing. What the study reported, not specific to this receptor: Clinical and demographic metadata were provided uncurated, with the amount varying by source and participant.

Whole blood was collected in K2EDTA tubes by collaborating institutions according to the institutions' own protocols. Collaborator samples were shipped for TCRbeta analysis as frozen whole blood, isolated PBMCs, or DNA extracted from either sample type. From its cysteine to its phenylalanine, the CDR3 spans 14 amino acids. The only DNA kept is the CDR3, 42 bases in frame from the first base. The germline V gene (reference sequence) yields MNHEY for CDR1 and SMNVEV for CDR2. For this chain, trimming is 4 bases at the V end and 4 bases at the J end, and the number of junction bases without a gene match is 4. The immunoSEQ Assay, a bias-controlled multiplex PCR, was used to amplify TCRbeta CDR3 regions from genomic DNA. The authors processed their data as follows. Nucleated cell counts per sample were estimated from amplification of reference gene primers within the assay. Sequence reads were collapsed and filtered to measure the absolute abundance of every unique TCRbeta CDR3 rearrangement. For each sample, productive Simpson clonality was calculated by taking the square root of Simpson's diversity index across productive rearrangements. TCRdb obtained this table from immuneACCESS and retained in-frame rearrangements with V and J assigned. These tables miss some clones; where compared with another copy, unresolved V genes account for less than half of the shortfall, and the remainder is unexplained. That table is the source of V, J and clone size, and D and trimming were worked out from the DNA. For this sample the table gives about 62,000 clones, of which approximately 88% were detected only once. The ten largest clones capture more than 3% of the sample.

Remarks on this clone: It has no known antigen specificity. No qualities accompany the bases; no much larger clone lies one base away.

The specimen sequenced was peripheral blood. The TCR originated in a human donor in a cohort sampled during active COVID-19. The chain uses TRBV27 and TRBJ2-1; TRBD1 aligns with 7 central bases. The CDR3 reads as follows: CASSSRGQYNEQFF. The nucleotide sequence is given as TGTGCCAGCAGTTCCAGGGGACAGTACAATGAGCAGTTCTTC.